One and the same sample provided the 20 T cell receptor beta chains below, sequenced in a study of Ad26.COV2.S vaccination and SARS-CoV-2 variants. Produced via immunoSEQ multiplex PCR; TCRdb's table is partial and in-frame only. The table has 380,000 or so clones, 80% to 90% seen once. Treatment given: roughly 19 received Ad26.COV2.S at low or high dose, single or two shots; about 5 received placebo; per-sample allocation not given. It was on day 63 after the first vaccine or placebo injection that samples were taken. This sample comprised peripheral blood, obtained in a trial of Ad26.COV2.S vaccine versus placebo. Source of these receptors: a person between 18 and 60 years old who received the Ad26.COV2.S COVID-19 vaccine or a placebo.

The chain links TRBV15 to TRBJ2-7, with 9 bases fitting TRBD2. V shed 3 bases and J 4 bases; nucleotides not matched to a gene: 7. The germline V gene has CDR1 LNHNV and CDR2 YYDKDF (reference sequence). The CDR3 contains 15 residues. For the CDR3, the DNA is TGTGCCACCAGCAGGGGCGGGGGGGCAAGATACGAGCAGTACTTC. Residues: CATSRGGGARYEQYF.

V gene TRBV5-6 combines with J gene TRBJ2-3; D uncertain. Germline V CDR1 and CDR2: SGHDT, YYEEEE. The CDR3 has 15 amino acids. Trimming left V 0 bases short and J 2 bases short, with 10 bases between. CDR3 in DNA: TGTGCCAGCAGCTTGGTTCCCCTCCCCACAGATACGCAGTATTTT. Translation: CASSLVPLPTDTQYF.

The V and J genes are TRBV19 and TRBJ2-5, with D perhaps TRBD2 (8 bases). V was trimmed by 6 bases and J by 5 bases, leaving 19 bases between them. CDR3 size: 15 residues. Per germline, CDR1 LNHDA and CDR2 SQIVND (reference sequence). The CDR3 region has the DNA TGTGCCAGTAGCGCCGGGACTAGGGGGCGGGAGACCCAGTACTTC. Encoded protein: CASSAGTRGRETQYF.

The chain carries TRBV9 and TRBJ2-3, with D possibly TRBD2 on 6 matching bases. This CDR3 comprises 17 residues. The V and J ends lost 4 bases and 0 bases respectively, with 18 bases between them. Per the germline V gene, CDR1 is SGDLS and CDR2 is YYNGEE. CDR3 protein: CASSPSPTSISTDTQYF. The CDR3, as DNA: TGTGCCAGCAGCCCAAGCCCCACTAGCATCAGCACAGATACGCAGTATTTT.

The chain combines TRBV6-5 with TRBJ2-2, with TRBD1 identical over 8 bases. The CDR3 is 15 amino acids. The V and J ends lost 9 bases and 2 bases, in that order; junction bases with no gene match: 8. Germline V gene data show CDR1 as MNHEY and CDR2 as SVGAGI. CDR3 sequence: CASKTGTGNTGELFF. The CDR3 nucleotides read TGTGCCAGTAAAACCGGGACAGGAAACACCGGGGAGCTGTTTTTT.

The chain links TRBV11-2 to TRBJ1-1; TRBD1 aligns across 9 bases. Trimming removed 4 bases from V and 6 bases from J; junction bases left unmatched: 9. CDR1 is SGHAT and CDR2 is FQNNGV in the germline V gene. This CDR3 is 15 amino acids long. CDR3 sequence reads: CASSSYRGQGPEAFF. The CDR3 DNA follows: TGTGCCAGCAGCTCCTACAGGGGGCAGGGGCCTGAAGCTTTCTTT.

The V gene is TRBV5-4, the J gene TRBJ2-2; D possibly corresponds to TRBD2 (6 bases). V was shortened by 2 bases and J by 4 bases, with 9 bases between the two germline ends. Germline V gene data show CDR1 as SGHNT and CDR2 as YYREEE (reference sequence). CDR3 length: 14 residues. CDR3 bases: TGTGCCAGCAGCTTACTAGCCGGCACCGGGGAGCTGTTTTTT. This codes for CASSLLAGTGELFF.

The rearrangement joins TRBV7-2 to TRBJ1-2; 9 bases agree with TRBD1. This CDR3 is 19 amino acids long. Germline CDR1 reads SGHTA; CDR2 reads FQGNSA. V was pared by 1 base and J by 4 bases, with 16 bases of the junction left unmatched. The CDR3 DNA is TGTGCCAGCAGCTTAGGGAGTGGACAGGGGCCCAACTTACCCTATGGCTACACCTTC. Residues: CASSLGSGQGPNLPYGYTF.

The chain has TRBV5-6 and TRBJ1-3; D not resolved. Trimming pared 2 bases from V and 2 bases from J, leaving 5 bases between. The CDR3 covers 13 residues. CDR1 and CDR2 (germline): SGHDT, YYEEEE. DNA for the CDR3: TGTGCCAGCAGCTTCTCAGCTGGAAACACCATATATTTT. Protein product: CASSFSAGNTIYF.

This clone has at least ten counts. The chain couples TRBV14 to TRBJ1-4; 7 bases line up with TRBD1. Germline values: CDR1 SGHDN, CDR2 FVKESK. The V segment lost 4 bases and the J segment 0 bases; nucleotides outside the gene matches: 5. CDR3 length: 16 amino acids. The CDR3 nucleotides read TGTGCCAGCAGCCGAGGACAGGACGCAACTAATGAAAAACTGTTTTTT. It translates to CASSRGQDATNEKLFF. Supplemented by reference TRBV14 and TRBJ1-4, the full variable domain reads EAGVTQFPSHSVIEKGQTVTLRCDPISGHDNLYWYRRVMGKEIKFLLHFVKESKQDESGMPNNRFLAERTGGTYSTLKVQPAELEDSGVYFCASSRGQDATNEKLFFGSGTQLSVL.

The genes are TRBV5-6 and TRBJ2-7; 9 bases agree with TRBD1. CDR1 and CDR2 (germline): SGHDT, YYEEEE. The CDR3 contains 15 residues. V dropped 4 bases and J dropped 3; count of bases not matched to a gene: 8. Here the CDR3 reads CASSLPGQGVYEQYF. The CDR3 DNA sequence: TGTGCCAGCAGCCTACCGGGACAGGGAGTCTACGAGCAGTACTTC.

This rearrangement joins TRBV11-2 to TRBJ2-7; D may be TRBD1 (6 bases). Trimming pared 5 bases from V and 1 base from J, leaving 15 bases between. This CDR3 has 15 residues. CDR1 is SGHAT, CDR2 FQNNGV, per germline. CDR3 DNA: TGTGCCAGCAGCCCAAACAGGGAAATTTCCTACGAGCAGTACTTC. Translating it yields CASSPNREISYEQYF.

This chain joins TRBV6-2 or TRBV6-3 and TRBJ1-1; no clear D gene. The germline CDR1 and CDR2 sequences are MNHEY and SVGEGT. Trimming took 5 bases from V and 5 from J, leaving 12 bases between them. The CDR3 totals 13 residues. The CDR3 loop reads CASSDPPGTEAFF. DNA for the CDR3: TGTGCCAGCAGTGACCCTCCCGGGACTGAAGCTTTCTTT.

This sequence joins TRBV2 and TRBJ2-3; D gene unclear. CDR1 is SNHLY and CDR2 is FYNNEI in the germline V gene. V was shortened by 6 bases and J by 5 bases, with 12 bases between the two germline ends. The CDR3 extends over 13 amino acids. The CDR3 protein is CASSYHLQDTQYF. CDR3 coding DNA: TGTGCCAGCAGCTATCACCTGCAAGATACGCAGTATTTT.

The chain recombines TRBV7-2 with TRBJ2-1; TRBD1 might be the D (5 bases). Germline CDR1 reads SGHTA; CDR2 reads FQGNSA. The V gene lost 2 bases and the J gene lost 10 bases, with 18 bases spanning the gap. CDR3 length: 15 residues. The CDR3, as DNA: TGTGCCAGCAGCTTATTCCCAGTGGGGCCCGACGAGCAGTTCTTC. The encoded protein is CASSLFPVGPDEQFF.

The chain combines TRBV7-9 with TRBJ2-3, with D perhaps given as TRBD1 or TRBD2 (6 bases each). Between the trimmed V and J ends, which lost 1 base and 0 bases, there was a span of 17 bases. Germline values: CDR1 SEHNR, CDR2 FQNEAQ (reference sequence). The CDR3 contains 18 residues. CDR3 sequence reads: CASSLGDFRGSSTDTQYF. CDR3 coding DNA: TGTGCCAGCAGCTTAGGGGACTTCAGGGGCTCTAGCACAGATACGCAGTATTTT.

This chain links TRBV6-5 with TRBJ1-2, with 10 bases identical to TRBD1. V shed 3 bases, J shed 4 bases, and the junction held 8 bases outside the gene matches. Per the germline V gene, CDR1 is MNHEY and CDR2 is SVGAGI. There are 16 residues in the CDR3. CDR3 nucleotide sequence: TGTGCCAGCAGTTATTCATTGACAGGGGGCGGCTATGGCTACACCTTC. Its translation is CASSYSLTGGGYGYTF.

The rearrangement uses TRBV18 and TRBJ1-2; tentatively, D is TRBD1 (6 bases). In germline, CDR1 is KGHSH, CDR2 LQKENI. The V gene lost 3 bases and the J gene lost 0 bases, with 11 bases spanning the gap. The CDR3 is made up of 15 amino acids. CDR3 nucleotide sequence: TGTGCCAGCTCACCCCTGGACAGACCTAACTATGGCTACACCTTC. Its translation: CASSPLDRPNYGYTF.

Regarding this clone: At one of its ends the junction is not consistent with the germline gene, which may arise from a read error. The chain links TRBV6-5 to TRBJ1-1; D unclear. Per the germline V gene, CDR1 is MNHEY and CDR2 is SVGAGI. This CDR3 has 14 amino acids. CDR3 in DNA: TGTGCCAGCAGGTTGTCGGGAGGAAACACTGATGCTTTCTTT. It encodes CASRLSGGNTDAFF.

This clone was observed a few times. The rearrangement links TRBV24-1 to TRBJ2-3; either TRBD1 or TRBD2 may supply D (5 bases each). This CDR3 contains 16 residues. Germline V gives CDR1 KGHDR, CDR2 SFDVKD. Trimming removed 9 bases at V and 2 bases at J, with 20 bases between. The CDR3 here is CATSRGGITFTDTQYF. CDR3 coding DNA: TGTGCCACCTCCCGGGGCGGAATTACCTTCACAGATACGCAGTATTTT.